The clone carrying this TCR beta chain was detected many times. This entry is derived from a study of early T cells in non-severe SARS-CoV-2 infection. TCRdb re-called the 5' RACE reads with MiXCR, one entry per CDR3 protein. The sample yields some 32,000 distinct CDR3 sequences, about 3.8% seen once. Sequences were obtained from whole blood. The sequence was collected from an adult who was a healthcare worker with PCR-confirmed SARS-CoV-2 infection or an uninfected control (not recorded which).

The CDR3 DNA sequence: TGTGCCAGCAGCAGCTCTCAGGGGTCACCCCTCCACTTT. Encoded protein: CASSSSQGSPLHF. The chain combines TRBV7-9 with TRBJ1-6; perhaps TRBD1 as D (6 bases). Germline lookup yields CDR1 SEHNR and CDR2 FQNEAQ (reference sequence). This CDR3 has 13 amino acids. The V end was cut by 5 bases, the J end by 10 bases, with 12 bases between.